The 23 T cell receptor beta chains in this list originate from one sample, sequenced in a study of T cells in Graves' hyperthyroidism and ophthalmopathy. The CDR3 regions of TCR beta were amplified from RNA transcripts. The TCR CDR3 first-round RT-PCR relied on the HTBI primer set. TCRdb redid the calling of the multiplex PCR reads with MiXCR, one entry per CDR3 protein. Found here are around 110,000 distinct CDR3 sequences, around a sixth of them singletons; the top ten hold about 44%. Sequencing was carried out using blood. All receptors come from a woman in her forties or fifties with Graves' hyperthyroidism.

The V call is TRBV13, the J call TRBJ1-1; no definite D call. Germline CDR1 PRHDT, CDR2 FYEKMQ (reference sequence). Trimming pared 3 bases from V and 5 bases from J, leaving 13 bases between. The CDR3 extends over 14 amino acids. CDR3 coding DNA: TGTGCCAGCAGCTTGTCACGTCGGGGAACTGAAGCTTTCTTT. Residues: CASSLSRRGTEAFF. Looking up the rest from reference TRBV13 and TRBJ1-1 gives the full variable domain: AAGVIQSPRHLIKEKRETATLKCYPIPRHDTVYWYQQGPGQDPQFLISFYEKMQSDKGSIPDRFSAQQFSDYHSELNMSSLELGDSALYFCASSLSRRGTEAFFGQGTRLTVV.

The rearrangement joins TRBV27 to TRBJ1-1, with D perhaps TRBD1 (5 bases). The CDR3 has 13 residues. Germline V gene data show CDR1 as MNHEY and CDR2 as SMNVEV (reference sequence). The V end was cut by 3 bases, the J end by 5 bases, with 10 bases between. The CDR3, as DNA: TGTGCCAGCAGTTTGGGGGAGGGAACTGAAGCTTTCTTT. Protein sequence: CASSLGEGTEAFF.

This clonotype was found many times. The CDR3 region has the DNA TGTGCCAGCAGGTTGACAGGGCCTCGTTACGAGCAGTACTTC. As protein: CASRLTGPRYEQYF. This chain uses TRBV28 with TRBJ2-7, with TRBD1 identical over 7 bases. After removal of 6 bases from V and 4 bases from J, the junction contained 9 bases not matched to a gene. The length of the CDR3 is 14 residues. CDR1 is MDHEN and CDR2 is SYDVKM in the germline V gene.

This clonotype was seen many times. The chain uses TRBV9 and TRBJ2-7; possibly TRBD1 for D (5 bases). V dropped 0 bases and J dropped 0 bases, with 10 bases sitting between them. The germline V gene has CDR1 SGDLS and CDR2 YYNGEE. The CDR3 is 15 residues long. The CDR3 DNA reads TGTGCCAGCAGCGTAGGGCCAGGGTCCTCCTACGAGCAGTACTTC. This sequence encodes CASSVGPGSSYEQYF.

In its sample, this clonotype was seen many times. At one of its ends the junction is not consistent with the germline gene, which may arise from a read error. The CDR3 bases are TGTGCCAGCTCCCCACCCGGGTCTAGCGGGATGACAGATACGCAGTATTTT. This translates into CASSPPGSSGMTDTQYF. The chain has TRBV18 and TRBJ2-3; 9 bases are a match to TRBD2. Germline V gene data show CDR1 as KGHSH and CDR2 as LQKENI. The CDR3 is made up of 17 amino acids.

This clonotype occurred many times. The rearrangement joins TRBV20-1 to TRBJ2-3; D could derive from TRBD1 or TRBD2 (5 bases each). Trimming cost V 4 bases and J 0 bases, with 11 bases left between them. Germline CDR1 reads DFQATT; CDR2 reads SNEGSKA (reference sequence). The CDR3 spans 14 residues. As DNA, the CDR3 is TGCAGTGCTATACGGGACGCTAGCACAGATACGCAGTATTTT. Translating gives CSAIRDASTDTQYF.

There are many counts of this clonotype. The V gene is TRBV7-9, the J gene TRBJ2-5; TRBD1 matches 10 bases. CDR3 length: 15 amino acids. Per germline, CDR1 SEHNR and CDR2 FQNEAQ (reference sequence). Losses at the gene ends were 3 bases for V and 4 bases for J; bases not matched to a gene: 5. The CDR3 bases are TGTGCCAGCAGCTTTCTCGGGACAGGGGTAGAGACCCAGTACTTC. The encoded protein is CASSFLGTGVETQYF.

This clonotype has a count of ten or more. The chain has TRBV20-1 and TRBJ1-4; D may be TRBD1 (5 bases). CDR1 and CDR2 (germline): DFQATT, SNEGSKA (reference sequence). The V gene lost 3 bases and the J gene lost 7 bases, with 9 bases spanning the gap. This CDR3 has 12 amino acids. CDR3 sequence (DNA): TGCAGTGCTAGGAGGGGAGGTGAAAAACTGTTTTTT. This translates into CSARRGGEKLFF.

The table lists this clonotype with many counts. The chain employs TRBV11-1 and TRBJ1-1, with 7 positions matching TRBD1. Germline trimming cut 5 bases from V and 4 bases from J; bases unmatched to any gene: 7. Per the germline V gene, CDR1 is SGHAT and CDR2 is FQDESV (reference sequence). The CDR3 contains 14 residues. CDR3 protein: CASSSNNRGTEAFF. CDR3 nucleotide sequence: TGTGCCAGCAGCAGCAACAACAGGGGCACTGAAGCTTTCTTT.

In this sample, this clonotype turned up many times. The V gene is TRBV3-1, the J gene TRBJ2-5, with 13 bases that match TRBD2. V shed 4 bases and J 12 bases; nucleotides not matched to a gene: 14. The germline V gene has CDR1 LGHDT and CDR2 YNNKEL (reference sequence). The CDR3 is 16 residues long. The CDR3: CASSPTPGLAGLDEYF. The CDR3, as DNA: TGTGCCAGCAGCCCTACACCGGGACTAGCGGGACTTGATGAGTACTTC.

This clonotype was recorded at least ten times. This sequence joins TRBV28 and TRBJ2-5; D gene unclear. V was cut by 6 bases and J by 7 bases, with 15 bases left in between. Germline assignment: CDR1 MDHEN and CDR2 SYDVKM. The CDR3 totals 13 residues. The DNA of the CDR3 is TGTGCCAGCAGAGGCCAAAGGTCCCCGACCCAGTACTTC. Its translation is CASRGQRSPTQYF.

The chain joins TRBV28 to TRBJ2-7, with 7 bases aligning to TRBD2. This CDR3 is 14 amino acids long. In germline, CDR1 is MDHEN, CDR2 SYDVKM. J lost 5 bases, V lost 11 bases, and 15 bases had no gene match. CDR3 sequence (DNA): TGTGCCGGTAATGGTTGGGGGGGGGGGGACGAGCAGTACTTC. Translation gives CAGNGWGGGDEQYF.

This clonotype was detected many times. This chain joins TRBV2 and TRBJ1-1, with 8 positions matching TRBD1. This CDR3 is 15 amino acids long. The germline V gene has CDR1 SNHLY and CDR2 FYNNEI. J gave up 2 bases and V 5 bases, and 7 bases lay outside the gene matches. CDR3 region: CASSLRQGPNTEAFF. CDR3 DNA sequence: TGTGCCAGCAGTTTAAGACAGGGGCCTAACACTGAAGCTTTCTTT.

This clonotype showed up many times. The CDR3 bases are TGTGCCAGCAGTTTAGCGCGGGGGGGAGGGACTGAAGCTTTCTTT. Residues: CASSLARGGGTEAFF. V usage is TRBV12-3 or TRBV12-4 and J usage is TRBJ1-1, with a tentative D call TRBD1 (5 bases). CDR3 length: 15 residues. Trimming removed 0 bases from V and 5 bases from J, with 13 bases in between.

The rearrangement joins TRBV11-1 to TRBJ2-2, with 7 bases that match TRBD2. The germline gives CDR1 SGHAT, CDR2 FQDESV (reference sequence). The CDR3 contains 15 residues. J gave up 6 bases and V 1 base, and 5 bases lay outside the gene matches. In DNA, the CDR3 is TGTGCCAGCAGCTTAGGAAGCGGGACGGCCGGGGAGCTGTTTTTT. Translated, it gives CASSLGSGTAGELFF. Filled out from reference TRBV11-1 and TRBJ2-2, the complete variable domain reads EAEVAQSPRYKITEKSQAVAFWCDPISGHATLYWYRQILGQGPELLVQFQDESVVDDSQLPKDRFSAERLKGVDSTLKIQPAELGDSAMYLCASSLGSGTAGELFFGEGSRLTVL.

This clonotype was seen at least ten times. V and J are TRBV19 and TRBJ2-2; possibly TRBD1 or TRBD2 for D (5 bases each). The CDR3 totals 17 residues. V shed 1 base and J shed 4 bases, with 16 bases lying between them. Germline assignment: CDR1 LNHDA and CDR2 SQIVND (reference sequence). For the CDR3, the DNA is TGTGCCAGTAGTATAGCTCTAGGGACGGCATCCACCGGGGAGCTGTTTTTT. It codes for CASSIALGTASTGELFF.

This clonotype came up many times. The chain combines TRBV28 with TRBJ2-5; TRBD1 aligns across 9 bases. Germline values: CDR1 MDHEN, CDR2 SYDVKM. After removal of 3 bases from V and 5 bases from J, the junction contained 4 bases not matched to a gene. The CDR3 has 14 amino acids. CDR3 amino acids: CASSFRDRVETQYF. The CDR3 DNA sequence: TGTGCCAGCAGTTTTAGGGACAGGGTGGAGACCCAGTACTTC.

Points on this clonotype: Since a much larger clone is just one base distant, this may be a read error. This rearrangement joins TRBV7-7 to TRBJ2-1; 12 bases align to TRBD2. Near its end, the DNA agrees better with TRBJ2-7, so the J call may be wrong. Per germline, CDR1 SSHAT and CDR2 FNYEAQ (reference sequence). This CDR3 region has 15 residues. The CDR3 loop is CASSRPTSGGNEQYF. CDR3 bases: TGTGCTAGCAGCCGCCCGACTAGCGGGGGAAATGAGCAGTACTTC.

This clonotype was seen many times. CDR3 bases: TGTGCCAGCAGCAAAATGGACAGGGCTGGTAATTCACCCCTCCACTTT. Protein sequence: CASSKMDRAGNSPLHF. This chain uses TRBV11-2 with TRBJ1-6; TRBD1 aligns across 8 bases. CDR1 is SGHAT, CDR2 FQNNGV, per germline. The CDR3 has 16 residues. J gave up 6 bases and V 5 bases, and 9 bases lay outside the gene matches. The complete variable domain, with remaining parts taken from reference TRBV11-2 and TRBJ1-6, reads EAGVAQSPRYKIIEKRQSVAFWCNPISGHATLYWYQQILGQGPKLLIQFQNNGVVDDSQLPKDRFSAERLKGVDSTLKIQPAKLEDSAVYLCASSKMDRAGNSPLHFGNGTRLTVT.

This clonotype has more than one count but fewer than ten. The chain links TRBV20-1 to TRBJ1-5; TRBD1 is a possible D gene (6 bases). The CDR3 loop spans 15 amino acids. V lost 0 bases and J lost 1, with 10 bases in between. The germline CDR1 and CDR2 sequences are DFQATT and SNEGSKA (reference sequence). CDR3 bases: TGCAGTGCTAGAGATCCGAGGGGGAGCAATCAGCCCCAGCATTTT. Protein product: CSARDPRGSNQPQHF.

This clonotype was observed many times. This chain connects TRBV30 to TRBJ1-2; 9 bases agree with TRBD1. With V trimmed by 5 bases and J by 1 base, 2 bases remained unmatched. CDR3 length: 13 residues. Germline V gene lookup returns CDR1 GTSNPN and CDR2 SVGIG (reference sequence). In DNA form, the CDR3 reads TGTGCCTGGGACAGGGGGGATAACTATGGCTACACCTTC. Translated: CAWDRGDNYGYTF. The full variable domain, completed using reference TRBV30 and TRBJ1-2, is SQTIHQWPATLVQPVGSPLSLECTVEGTSNPNLYWYRQAAGRGLQLLFYSVGIGQISSEVPQNLSASRPQDRQFILSSKKLLLSDSGFYLCAWDRGDNYGYTFGSGTRLTVV.

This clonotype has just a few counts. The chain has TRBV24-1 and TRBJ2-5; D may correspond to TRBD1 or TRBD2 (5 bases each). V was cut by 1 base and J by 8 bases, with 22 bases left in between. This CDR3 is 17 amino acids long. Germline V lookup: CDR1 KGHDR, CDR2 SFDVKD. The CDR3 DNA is TGTGCCACCAGTGATTTCGATTTGGGGGAACTTCACGGAACCCAGTACTTC. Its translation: CATSDFDLGELHGTQYF.

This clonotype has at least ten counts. The CDR3 spells CASSLQANQPQHF. The CDR3 DNA reads TGTGCCAGCAGCTTACAAGCGAATCAGCCCCAGCATTTT. The J gene is TRBJ1-5, the V gene TRBV7-2; unclear D gene. The CDR3 consists of 13 residues. V was trimmed by 2 bases and J by 4 bases, leaving 6 bases between them. Germline V lookup: CDR1 SGHTA, CDR2 FQGNSA.